This passage covers 32 T cell receptor beta chains from one sample sequenced in a study of blood T cell repertoires in COVID-19. Assay: immunoSEQ multiplex PCR; the TCRdb copy retains only in-frame clones and omits some. This table holds 290,000 or so clones, roughly 90% found once. Sequencing was done on a sample of PBMCs or T cells enriched from blood (not recorded which). Every receptor here comes from a woman in her 30s who had recovered from COVID-19.

Turning to this clone: The sample carries other DNA sequences with the same CDR3. The chain carries TRBV28 and TRBJ2-7; 10 bases map to TRBD2. Unmatched junction bases numbered 6, after V lost 3 bases and J lost 4 bases. The CDR3 spans 15 residues. Germline CDR1 reads MDHEN; CDR2 reads SYDVKM. CDR3 sequence: CASSLGASGSYEQYF. The DNA of the CDR3 is TGTGCCAGCAGTTTGGGGGCTAGCGGGAGTTACGAGCAGTACTTC. Using reference TRBV28 and TRBJ2-7 for the parts outside the CDR3, the full variable domain is DVKVTQSSRYLVKRTGEKVFLECVQDMDHENMFWYRQDPGLGLRLIYFSYDVKMKEKGDIPEGYSVSREKKERFSLILESASTNQTSMYLCASSLGASGSYEQYFGPGTRLTVT.

This rearrangement joins TRBV11-2 to TRBJ2-2; TRBD2 agrees at 8 bases. Germline V gene lookup returns CDR1 SGHAT and CDR2 FQNNGV. The CDR3 totals 18 residues. The trim removed 7 bases at V and 0 bases at J, leaving 13 bases unmatched. CDR3 amino acids: CASTQWAGGPANTGELFF. The DNA for the CDR3 is TGTGCCAGCACCCAGTGGGCGGGGGGCCCGGCGAACACCGGGGAGCTGTTTTTT.

Only a few counts were recorded for this clone. The chain is built from TRBV28 and TRBJ1-5; 9 nucleotides line up with TRBD1. The CDR3 is made up of 16 amino acids. V shed 5 bases, J shed 6 bases, and the junction held 11 bases outside the gene matches. Germline V gene data show CDR1 as MDHEN and CDR2 as SYDVKM. CDR3 coding DNA: TGTGCCAGCAGTACACGGACAGGGGTCGTTCTTCAGCCCCAGCATTTT. This translates into CASSTRTGVVLQPQHF. Variable domain in full (rest from reference TRBV28 and TRBJ1-5): DVKVTQSSRYLVKRTGEKVFLECVQDMDHENMFWYRQDPGLGLRLIYFSYDVKMKEKGDIPEGYSVSREKKERFSLILESASTNQTSMYLCASSTRTGVVLQPQHFGDGTRLSIL.

V is TRBV5-8 and J is TRBJ1-1, with D possibly being TRBD1 (6 bases). From germline, CDR1 is SGHTS and CDR2 YDEGEE. The CDR3 is 16 amino acids. Trimming removed 2 bases at V and 1 base at J, with 15 bases between. The CDR3 nucleotides are TGTGCCAGCAGCTTCCACGGGGGGGCAAAGAACACTGAAGCTTTCTTT. Residues: CASSFHGGAKNTEAFF.

The V call is TRBV5-4, the J call TRBJ2-4; D possibly corresponds to TRBD2 (5 bases). V was shortened by 2 bases and J by 8 bases, with 11 bases between the two germline ends. Germline V gene sequence: CDR1 SGHNT, CDR2 YYREEE (reference sequence). CDR3 length equals 13 residues. CDR3 protein: CASSLLTGDIQYF. In DNA form, the CDR3 reads TGTGCCAGCAGCTTATTAACCGGGGACATTCAGTACTTC. Drawing the rest from reference TRBV5-4 and TRBJ2-4, the complete variable domain is ETGVTQSPTHLIKTRGQQVTLRCSSQSGHNTVSWYQQALGQGPQFIFQYYREEENGRGNFPPRFSGLQFPNYSSELNVNALELDDSALYLCASSLLTGDIQYFGAGTRLSVL.

This clone has just one count. The rearrangement uses TRBV4-2 and TRBJ2-1; TRBD2 matches at 12 bases. V was clipped by 3 bases and J by 8 bases; unmatched bases: 8. CDR3 size: 16 residues. The germline CDR1 and CDR2 sequences are LGHNA and YNFKEQ. As DNA, the CDR3 is TGTGCCAGCAGCCAGCGACTAGCGGGAGAGGGCGATGAGCAGTTCTTC. Translation gives CASSQRLAGEGDEQFF.

This chain links TRBV6-4 with TRBJ1-1, with no clear D. The CDR3 runs to 16 residues. V lost 0 bases and J 8 bases, leaving 19 bases between the germline ends. CDR1 is MRHNA and CDR2 is SNTAGT in the germline V gene. The CDR3 region is CASSDSSGLRKLEAFF. Written as DNA, the CDR3 is TGTGCCAGCAGTGACTCGAGCGGGTTGAGGAAGCTAGAAGCTTTCTTT.

This chain joins TRBV28 and TRBJ1-6; 11 positions match TRBD1. Germline values: CDR1 MDHEN, CDR2 SYDVKM. This CDR3 has 15 residues. V gave up 2 bases and J gave up 9 bases; unmatched junction bases: 3. CDR3 residues: CASSLGQGASSPLHF. As DNA, the CDR3 is TGTGCCAGCAGTTTAGGACAGGGGGCGAGTTCACCCCTCCACTTT. The variable domain in full, completed from reference TRBV28 and TRBJ1-6, reads DVKVTQSSRYLVKRTGEKVFLECVQDMDHENMFWYRQDPGLGLRLIYFSYDVKMKEKGDIPEGYSVSREKKERFSLILESASTNQTSMYLCASSLGQGASSPLHFGNGTRLTVT.

V and J are TRBV5-1 and TRBJ1-3, with 9 bases lining up with TRBD1. Germline V gene lookup returns CDR1 SGHRS and CDR2 YFSETQ. V was pared by 3 bases and J by 4 bases, with 8 bases of the junction left unmatched. The CDR3 sequence is 16 residues long. CDR3 sequence (DNA): TGCGCCAGCAGCTCCGGTTGGACAGGGGCCGGAAACACCATATATTTT. The encoded protein is CASSSGWTGAGNTIYF.

The gene calls are TRBV7-2 and TRBJ2-2, with 11 bases lining up with TRBD2. The CDR3 runs 16 residues. Unmatched junction bases numbered 10, after V lost 7 bases and J lost 6 bases. The germline CDR1 and CDR2 sequences are SGHTA and FQGNSA. The CDR3 DNA reads as TGTGCCAGCACCTTCCTTAGCGGGAGGGCCTCCGGGGAGCTGTTTTTT. Its protein product is CASTFLSGRASGELFF.

The V gene is TRBV28, the J gene TRBJ2-5, with TRBD2 matching over 10 bases. The assigned J gene may be wrong: the sequence end matches TRBJ2-7 better. The germline gives CDR1 MDHEN, CDR2 SYDVKM. The CDR3 extends over 16 amino acids. CDR3 sequence (DNA): TGTGCCAGCAAAGCTAGCGGGAGCCGGAGCTCCTACGAGCAGTACTTC. Protein: CASKASGSRSSYEQYF.

V and J are TRBV5-1 and TRBJ1-2; TRBD1 agrees at 8 bases. This CDR3 has 13 amino acids. V trimming: 0 bases; J trimming: 5 bases; junction bases outside the gene matches: 0. Germline V gives CDR1 SGHRS, CDR2 YFSETQ. CDR3 DNA sequence: TGCGCCAGCAGCTTGGGGGACAGGTATGGCTACACCTTC. Encoded protein: CASSLGDRYGYTF.

The genes are TRBV7-2 and TRBJ1-2; 9 bases agree with TRBD1. The CDR3 extends over 14 amino acids. From germline, CDR1 is SGHTA and CDR2 FQGNSA. Unmatched junction bases numbered 2, after V lost 2 bases and J lost 4 bases. The CDR3 nucleotides read TGTGCCAGCAGCTTACCGGGACAGGGCTATGGCTACACCTTC. This encodes CASSLPGQGYGYTF.

The V gene is TRBV28, the J gene TRBJ2-1; 12 nucleotides match TRBD2. Germline CDR1 MDHEN, CDR2 SYDVKM. Trimming took 6 bases from V and 7 from J; bases not matched to a gene: 7. The CDR3 consists of 15 residues. The CDR3 DNA sequence: TGTGCCAGCAGCCTACTAGCGGGAGGTAAGAATGAGCAGTTCTTC. Translation gives CASSLLAGGKNEQFF. The entire variable domain, with the rest obtained from reference TRBV28 and TRBJ2-1, is as follows: DVKVTQSSRYLVKRTGEKVFLECVQDMDHENMFWYRQDPGLGLRLIYFSYDVKMKEKGDIPEGYSVSREKKERFSLILESASTNQTSMYLCASSLLAGGKNEQFFGPGTRLTVL.

The chain links TRBV19 to TRBJ1-5; 7 positions agree with TRBD1. In germline, CDR1 is LNHDA, CDR2 SQIVND (reference sequence). The CDR3 contains 15 residues. J lost 2 bases, V lost 4 bases, and 5 bases had no gene match. The CDR3 region has the DNA TGTGCCAGTAGTAATACAGGGGCGGGCAATCAGCCCCAGCATTTT. Its translation: CASSNTGAGNQPQHF.

This clone occurred once. The CDR3, as DNA: TGTGCCAGCAGTTTCGGGATTAATGAAAAACTGTTTTTT. This encodes CASSFGINEKLFF. The chain combines TRBV28 with TRBJ1-4; D remains unclear. In germline, CDR1 is MDHEN, CDR2 SYDVKM. This CDR3 has 13 amino acids. The V end lost 3 bases, the J end lost 4 bases, and 6 bases lay between the germline ends.

V gene TRBV19 combines with J gene TRBJ1-4, with 9 bases that match TRBD1. CDR3 length: 15 residues. Germline trimming cut 5 bases from V and 8 bases from J; bases unmatched to any gene: 9. CDR1 is LNHDA and CDR2 is SQIVND in the germline V gene (reference sequence). The CDR3 DNA follows: TGTGCCAGTAGTCCCACCGGGACAGGGATCGAAAAACTGTTTTTT. It encodes CASSPTGTGIEKLFF.

V usage is TRBV27 and J usage is TRBJ2-1; 16 nucleotides align to TRBD2. Per the germline V gene, CDR1 is MNHEY and CDR2 is SMNVEV (reference sequence). Losses at the gene ends were 6 bases for V and 7 bases for J; bases not matched to a gene: 6. The CDR3 runs 16 residues. The CDR3 coding sequence is TGTGCCAGCAGCGGGACTAGCGGGAGGGTGGGTAATGAGCAGTTCTTC. It codes for CASSGTSGRVGNEQFF.

The chain combines TRBV19 with TRBJ1-5; D unclear. Between the trimmed V and J ends, which lost 3 bases and 7 bases, there was a span of 19 bases. CDR3 size: 16 residues. The V gene's germline CDR1 is LNHDA and CDR2 SQIVND (reference sequence). As DNA, the CDR3 is TGTGCCAGTAGTATGTCGTACTCGAGGTCAAACCAGCCCCAGCATTTT. Protein: CASSMSYSRSNQPQHF.

The chain employs TRBV6-2 or TRBV6-3 and TRBJ2-1; TRBD2 agrees at 11 bases. The CDR3 sequence is 19 residues long. V dropped 0 bases and J dropped 1; count of bases not matched to a gene: 8. Germline V gives CDR1 MNHEY, CDR2 SVGEGT. The CDR3 sequence is CASSYSPSGRHESYNEQFF. The CDR3 DNA reads TGTGCCAGCAGTTACTCCCCTAGCGGGAGGCATGAATCCTACAATGAGCAGTTCTTC.

The V call is TRBV3-1 (or the pseudogene TRBV3-2), the J call TRBJ2-7; D not resolved. The germline CDR1 and CDR2 sequences are LGHDT and YNNKEL (reference sequence). The length of the CDR3 is 14 residues. V was shortened by 4 bases and J by 8 bases, with 18 bases between the two germline ends. The CDR3 spells CASSPGAAISQQYF. The DNA for the CDR3 is TGTGCCAGCAGCCCCGGCGCGGCGATCTCACAGCAGTACTTC.

This chain joins TRBV30 and TRBJ2-5, with 11 positions matching TRBD2. Germline CDR1 and CDR2: GTSNPN and SVGIG (reference sequence). V was pared by 2 bases and J by 4 bases, with 6 bases of the junction left unmatched. The CDR3 length is 15 residues. CDR3 coding DNA: TGTGCCTGGAGTCCCGGGACTAGCGGAACAGAGACCCAGTACTTC. Amino acids: CAWSPGTSGTETQYF. The whole variable domain, filled in from reference TRBV30 and TRBJ2-5, reads SQTIHQWPATLVQPVGSPLSLECTVEGTSNPNLYWYRQAAGRGLQLLFYSVGIGQISSEVPQNLSASRPQDRQFILSSKKLLLSDSGFYLCAWSPGTSGTETQYFGPGTRLLVL.

J is TRBJ2-7 and V is TRBV13; 9 positions agree with TRBD1. Trimming at V came to 5 bases and at J to 6 bases, leaving 11 bases not matched to a gene. CDR3 length equals 15 residues. Germline CDR1 is PRHDT and CDR2 is FYEKMQ (reference sequence). CDR3 DNA sequence: TGTGCCAGCAGCGCCCCCGGGACAGGGAGCCGCGAGCAGTACTTC. Translation gives CASSAPGTGSREQYF. Full variable domain (remainder filled in from reference TRBV13 and TRBJ2-7): AAGVIQSPRHLIKEKRETATLKCYPIPRHDTVYWYQQGPGQDPQFLISFYEKMQSDKGSIPDRFSAQQFSDYHSELNMSSLELGDSALYFCASSAPGTGSREQYFGPGTRLTVT.

The rearrangement joins TRBV6-5 to TRBJ1-6; 9 nucleotides align to TRBD1. The junction had 4 bases not matched to a gene; V was cut back by 6 bases and J by 4 bases. The CDR3 is made up of 15 amino acids. CDR1 MNHEY and CDR2 SVGAGI come from the germline V gene. The CDR3 coding sequence is TGTGCCAGCAGACCCGACAGGGGGTATAATTCACCCCTCCACTTT. Translating it yields CASRPDRGYNSPLHF.

This sequence joins TRBV28 and TRBJ2-7; 8 bases are a match to TRBD2. In germline, CDR1 is MDHEN, CDR2 SYDVKM. The CDR3 runs 13 residues. The ends lost 4 bases at V and 3 bases at J; junction bases unmatched: 2. The DNA for the CDR3 is TGTGCCAGCAGTTCCCTAGCGGGCTACGAGCAGTACTTC. Protein product: CASSSLAGYEQYF.

V is TRBV9 and J is TRBJ2-1; 8 nucleotides match TRBD2. The ends lost 2 bases at V and 5 bases at J; junction bases unmatched: 6. CDR3 length: 15 amino acids. The germline gives CDR1 SGDLS, CDR2 YYNGEE. The CDR3 loop reads CASSVGGRSDNEQFF. As DNA, the CDR3 is TGTGCCAGCAGCGTCGGCGGGAGGAGCGACAATGAGCAGTTCTTC.

The rearrangement links TRBV2 to TRBJ2-1; 7 bases are shared with TRBD2. CDR1 is SNHLY and CDR2 is FYNNEI in the germline V gene. V lost 5 bases, J lost 5 bases, and 18 bases stayed unmatched. This CDR3 is built from 18 residues. The CDR3 region is CASSPYSGLGGEDNEQFF. The CDR3 DNA follows: TGTGCCAGCAGTCCCTATTCGGGTTTGGGGGGGGAGGACAATGAGCAGTTCTTC.

The chain employs TRBV4-3 and TRBJ2-5, with 7 bases identical to TRBD1. This CDR3 has 15 residues. V shed 1 base, J shed 3 bases, and the junction held 5 bases outside the gene matches. Germline loops: CDR1 LGHNA, CDR2 YSLEER. The CDR3 reads CASSQVGQAKETQYF. CDR3 coding DNA: TGCGCCAGCAGCCAAGTTGGACAGGCGAAAGAGACCCAGTACTTC.

The rearrangement links TRBV10-3 to TRBJ2-3, with TRBD2 matching over 8 bases. Unmatched junction bases numbered 8, after V lost 4 bases and J lost 5 bases. The germline V gene has CDR1 ENHRY and CDR2 SYGVKD. This CDR3 is 15 amino acids long. The CDR3 spells CAISGQAGALDTQYF. CDR3 sequence (DNA): TGTGCCATCAGTGGTCAAGCGGGAGCCTTAGATACGCAGTATTTT.

The chain joins TRBV7-2 to TRBJ2-2, with 9 bases lining up with TRBD1. The CDR3 length is 16 residues. V was pared by 1 base and J by 2 bases, with 2 bases of the junction left unmatched. Germline V gene sequence: CDR1 SGHTA, CDR2 FQGNSA. The CDR3 reads CASSLGGQGNTGELFF. CDR3 bases: TGTGCCAGCAGCTTAGGGGGACAGGGTAACACCGGGGAGCTGTTTTTT.

The chain has TRBV2 and TRBJ2-1; 7 bases fit TRBD1. V lost 3 bases and J lost 9; bases outside the gene matches: 11. The CDR3 totals 15 residues. CDR1 is SNHLY, CDR2 FYNNEI, per germline. As DNA, the CDR3 is TGTGCCAGCAGTGACGGGACAGCCCTGCACGGTGAGCAGTTCTTC. Translation gives CASSDGTALHGEQFF.

The V call is TRBV24-1, the J call TRBJ2-2, with 7 bases identical to TRBD1. The junction had 15 bases not matched to a gene; V was cut back by 3 bases and J by 6 bases. The germline V gene has CDR1 KGHDR and CDR2 SFDVKD. CDR3 length equals 18 residues. This CDR3 is CATSDPAFGTVKAGELFF. The DNA of the CDR3 is TGTGCCACCAGTGATCCCGCTTTCGGGACAGTAAAAGCCGGGGAGCTGTTTTTT.